The 28 T cell receptor beta chains given below trace back to one sample, sequenced in a study of T cell clones after liver transplantation. The data were produced by immunoSEQ multiplex PCR, yet TCRdb's version contains in-frame clones alone and is incomplete. This table has fewer than 110,000 clones, roughly four fifths appearing once. The sample consisted of CD4+ T cells from blood, taken about 50 months after liver transplant. The receptors come from a human patient who received a liver transplant. Some T cells here may be from the graft donor.

The chain couples TRBV28 to TRBJ2-2; D may be TRBD1 or TRBD2 (5 bases each). Germline CDR1 and CDR2: MDHEN and SYDVKM. V lost 8 bases, J lost 4 bases, and 5 bases lay in between. CDR3 length: 11 residues. The CDR3 region is CASGGTGELFF. The CDR3 DNA reads as TGTGCCAGCGGGGGCACCGGGGAGCTGTTTTTT.

This chain links TRBV6-1 with TRBJ1-5; D is unclear. Trimming stripped 3 bases from V and 9 bases from J, with 18 bases between. There are 15 residues in the CDR3. The germline V gene encodes CDR1 MNHNS and CDR2 SASEGT. CDR3 sequence reads: CASSDDTARARPQHF. The CDR3 DNA reads as TGTGCCAGCAGTGATGACACGGCGAGAGCAAGGCCCCAGCATTTT.

The chain uses TRBV18 and TRBJ1-6; D gene ambiguous. Germline lookup yields CDR1 KGHSH and CDR2 LQKENI. The CDR3 has 12 amino acids. Trimming took 4 bases from V and 9 from J, leaving 7 bases between them. In nucleotides, the CDR3 is TGTGCCAGCTCACTTCCCCCTTCACCCCTCCACTTT. Translated: CASSLPPSPLHF.

The rearrangement uses TRBV7-7 and TRBJ1-1; D is perhaps TRBD1 (5 bases). The CDR3 totals 13 residues. From germline, CDR1 is SSHAT and CDR2 FNYEAQ (reference sequence). With 1 base removed from V and 9 bases from J, the gap between germline ends came to 12 bases. This CDR3 reads CASSLGRGGKAFF. The CDR3 DNA reads as TGTGCCAGCAGCTTAGGACGGGGGGGGAAAGCTTTCTTT.

The chain carries TRBV28 and TRBJ1-2; the D gene is possibly TRBD1 (6 bases). V was clipped by 5 bases and J by 8 bases, with 24 bases between them. The V gene's germline CDR1 is MDHEN and CDR2 SYDVKM. The CDR3 loop spans 16 amino acids. The CDR3 sequence: CASSPPPGAIGLGYTF. CDR3 in DNA: TGTGCCAGCAGTCCCCCGCCGGGGGCGATAGGCTTGGGCTACACCTTC.

The V and J genes are TRBV5-6 and TRBJ1-2; 9 bases fit TRBD1. CDR3 size: 13 residues. Germline CDR1 reads SGHDT; CDR2 reads YYEEEE. Unmatched junction bases numbered 4, after V lost 2 bases and J lost 8 bases. The CDR3 DNA reads as TGTGCCAGCAGCTTACAGGGACAGGGAGGCTACACCTTC. As protein: CASSLQGQGGYTF.

This rearrangement joins TRBV28 to TRBJ2-3; no clear D. The CDR3 is 14 amino acids. Germline values: CDR1 MDHEN, CDR2 SYDVKM. The V end lost 3 bases, the J end lost 2 bases, and 9 bases lay between the germline ends. CDR3 DNA: TGTGCCAGCAGTTTTAGCACGGACACAGATACGCAGTATTTT. As protein: CASSFSTDTDTQYF.

CDR3 nucleotides: TGTGCCAGCAGCTCTAGCGGGACCCTGAACACCGGGGAGCTGTTTTTT. Its protein product is CASSSSGTLNTGELFF. V usage is TRBV7-3 and J usage is TRBJ2-2, with TRBD2 matching over 9 bases. Losses at the gene ends were 4 bases for V and 1 base for J; bases not matched to a gene: 4. CDR3 length: 16 amino acids. From germline, CDR1 is SGHTA and CDR2 FQGTGA.

The chain is built from TRBV6-5 and TRBJ2-2, with D unresolved. V was shortened by 7 bases and J by 0 bases, with 12 bases between the two germline ends. From germline, CDR1 is MNHEY and CDR2 SVGAGI. The CDR3 sequence is 15 residues long. CDR3 sequence reads: CASTPGFANTGELFF. CDR3 bases: TGTGCCAGCACCCCCGGTTTCGCGAACACCGGGGAGCTGTTTTTT.

The V and J genes are TRBV19 and TRBJ2-5, with TRBD1 matching 8 bases. The V segment lost 5 bases and the J segment 4 bases; nucleotides outside the gene matches: 9. This CDR3 contains 15 residues. The germline gives CDR1 LNHDA, CDR2 SQIVND (reference sequence). CDR3 amino acids: CASSSRTGLLETQYF. CDR3 DNA: TGTGCCAGTAGTTCCCGGACAGGGCTGCTAGAGACCCAGTACTTC.

Only a few counts were recorded for this clone. The sample holds other DNA sequences that translate to the same CDR3. The chain recombines TRBV10-3 with TRBJ2-7, with 9 bases lining up with TRBD1. Germline trimming cut 3 bases from V and 4 bases from J; bases unmatched to any gene: 7. Germline CDR1 and CDR2: ENHRY and SYGVKD. The CDR3 has 15 amino acids. The CDR3 protein is CAISESGTGRYEQYF. The CDR3 DNA follows: TGTGCCATCAGTGAATCCGGGACAGGGAGGTACGAGCAGTACTTC.

This clone showed up just a few times. The chain recombines TRBV5-4 with TRBJ2-1; D may be TRBD1 (6 bases). V was clipped by 4 bases and J by 2 bases, with 16 bases between them. Germline loops: CDR1 SGHNT, CDR2 YYREEE (reference sequence). The CDR3 covers 16 residues. The CDR3 DNA follows: TGTGCCAGCAGCCGTGGCATGGGGGCGGCCTACAATGAGCAGTTCTTC. This codes for CASSRGMGAAYNEQFF.

This chain joins TRBV2 and TRBJ2-7; D gene ambiguous. Trimming left V 3 bases short and J 0 bases short, with 9 bases between. Germline values: CDR1 SNHLY, CDR2 FYNNEI. The CDR3 extends over 14 amino acids. The DNA of the CDR3 is TGTGCCAGCAGTGACCGGCAGAGCTCCTACGAGCAGTACTTC. Translated: CASSDRQSSYEQYF.

The V call is TRBV7-2, the J call TRBJ2-3; 10 bases line up with TRBD1. The CDR3 covers 15 residues. The germline gives CDR1 SGHTA, CDR2 FQGNSA. The V and J ends lost 5 bases and 4 bases, in that order; junction bases with no gene match: 6. The CDR3 nucleotides read TGTGCCAGCAGCAGGGACAGGGGTATTGCAGATACGCAGTATTTT. As protein: CASSRDRGIADTQYF.

The chain uses TRBV27 and TRBJ2-1; TRBD1 matches 8 bases. This CDR3 contains 15 residues. V was pared by 1 base and J by 9 bases, with 8 bases of the junction left unmatched. The germline CDR1 and CDR2 sequences are MNHEY and SMNVEV (reference sequence). CDR3 residues: CASSLLDRVGGEQFF. The CDR3, as DNA: TGTGCCAGCAGTTTATTGGACAGGGTAGGAGGTGAGCAGTTCTTC.

The chain recombines TRBV25-1 with TRBJ2-1; 10 bases are shared with TRBD1. Trimming cost V 4 bases and J 4 bases; bases outside gene matches: 4. Germline CDR1 reads MGHDK; CDR2 reads SYGVNS. CDR3 size: 15 residues. The CDR3 spells CASSGGDRGYNEQFF. CDR3 DNA: TGTGCCAGCAGTGGGGGGGACAGGGGATACAATGAGCAGTTCTTC.

The rearrangement uses TRBV9 and TRBJ1-1; no clear D. Trimming pared 4 bases from V and 4 bases from J, leaving 11 bases between. The CDR3 runs 13 residues. Germline-derived CDR1 and CDR2 are SGDLS and YYNGEE. Here the CDR3 reads CASSLRWGTEAFF. The CDR3 DNA reads TGTGCCAGCAGCCTCCGGTGGGGCACTGAAGCTTTCTTT.

The chain carries TRBV19 and TRBJ1-2; a weak D match, TRBD1 (5 bases). The length of the CDR3 is 13 residues. Germline values: CDR1 LNHDA, CDR2 SQIVND (reference sequence). V lost 11 bases to trimming and J lost 7 bases, with 20 bases between them. The CDR3 bases are TGTGCCTGCGGATGGGACCGCGGACCTGGCTACACCTTC. Translated: CACGWDRGPGYTF.

The CDR3 nucleotides are TGCGCCAGCAGCCTGACTAGCGGGGGGCCCTCCTACGAGCAGTACTTC. This translates into CASSLTSGGPSYEQYF. The genes are TRBV5-1 and TRBJ2-7, with TRBD2 identical over 13 bases. With 4 bases clipped from V and 0 bases from J, the junction kept 4 bases outside the gene matches. CDR1 and CDR2 (germline): SGHRS, YFSETQ. There are 16 residues in the CDR3.

This rearrangement joins TRBV25-1 to TRBJ2-4, with a tentative D call TRBD1 (6 bases). The germline V gene has CDR1 MGHDK and CDR2 SYGVNS. V was trimmed by 8 bases and J by 0 bases, leaving 11 bases between them. This CDR3 contains 14 residues. CDR3 amino acids: CASDGQLAKNIQYF. DNA of the CDR3: TGTGCCAGCGACGGACAGCTAGCCAAAAACATTCAGTACTTC.

The genes are TRBV5-1 and TRBJ2-7; 9 positions agree with TRBD1. V was pared by 1 base and J by 2 bases, with 13 bases of the junction left unmatched. The CDR3 covers 18 residues. The V gene's germline CDR1 is SGHRS and CDR2 YFSETQ. The CDR3 is CASSLWAVGQGRTYEQYF. DNA for the CDR3: TGCGCCAGCAGCTTGTGGGCTGTTGGACAGGGGCGCACCTACGAGCAGTACTTC.

For the CDR3, the DNA is TGTGCCAGCAGCTTATTTAGGGACACTGAAGCTTTCTTT. This gives the protein CASSLFRDTEAFF. The chain couples TRBV7-3 to TRBJ1-1, with D unresolved. The germline gives CDR1 SGHTA, CDR2 FQGTGA. Trimming took 2 bases from V and 3 from J, leaving 7 bases between them. There are 13 residues in the CDR3.

The gene calls are TRBV2 and TRBJ2-5, with 7 bases lining up with TRBD1. V dropped 4 bases and J dropped 0; count of bases not matched to a gene: 2. The CDR3 length is 14 residues. Germline V gene sequence: CDR1 SNHLY, CDR2 FYNNEI. The CDR3 reads CASSGGTDQETQYF. CDR3 DNA sequence: TGTGCCAGCAGTGGAGGGACAGACCAAGAGACCCAGTACTTC.

The chain recombines TRBV5-6 with TRBJ2-2; no definite D call. This CDR3 is 12 amino acids long. V was pared by 0 bases and J by 6 bases, with 3 bases between. Germline V gives CDR1 SGHDT, CDR2 YYEEEE. In DNA, the CDR3 is TGTGCCAGCAGCTTGGTCTCCGGGGAGCTGTTTTTT. Protein sequence: CASSLVSGELFF.

The rearrangement links TRBV7-9 to TRBJ2-1; 7 nucleotides match TRBD2. J lost 12 bases, V lost 8 bases, and 16 bases had no gene match. CDR1 is SEHNR, CDR2 FQNEAQ, per germline (reference sequence). The CDR3 consists of 14 residues. DNA of the CDR3: TGTGCCAGCTTCTCCTCGGGACTACGGACTAGGCAGTTCTTC. This translates into CASFSSGLRTRQFF. Full variable domain (missing parts from reference TRBV7-9 and TRBJ2-1): DTGVSQNPRHKITKRGQNVTFRCDPISEHNRLYWYRQTLGQGPEFLTYFQNEAQLEKSRLLSDRFSAERPKGSFSTLEIQRTEQGDSAMYLCASFSSGLRTRQFFGPGTRLTVL.

The rearrangement links TRBV6-5 to TRBJ2-7; 7 bases are shared with TRBD2. CDR1 MNHEY and CDR2 SVGAGI come from the germline V gene. The CDR3 extends over 13 amino acids. Trimming at V came to 7 bases and at J to 1 base, leaving 4 bases not matched to a gene. The CDR3 DNA sequence: TGTGCCAGCACCCGGGGGGTGTCCTACGAGCAGTACTTC. Protein sequence: CASTRGVSYEQYF.

V gene TRBV20-1 combines with J gene TRBJ2-3; 8 nucleotides line up with TRBD2. Germline values: CDR1 DFQATT, CDR2 SNEGSKA (reference sequence). The CDR3 is 11 amino acids. Trimming took 6 bases from V and 4 from J; bases not matched to a gene: 0. This CDR3 reads CSAREADTQYF. The DNA for the CDR3 is TGCAGTGCGCGGGAGGCAGATACGCAGTATTTT.

This sequence joins TRBV4-2 and TRBJ1-4, with D hard to call. The CDR3 is 14 residues long. CDR1 is LGHNA and CDR2 is YNFKEQ in the germline V gene. V was shortened by 0 bases and J by 5 bases, with 7 bases between the two germline ends. DNA of the CDR3: TGTGCCAGCAGCCAAGATTCCGGGAATGAAAAACTGTTTTTT. It specifies CASSQDSGNEKLFF.